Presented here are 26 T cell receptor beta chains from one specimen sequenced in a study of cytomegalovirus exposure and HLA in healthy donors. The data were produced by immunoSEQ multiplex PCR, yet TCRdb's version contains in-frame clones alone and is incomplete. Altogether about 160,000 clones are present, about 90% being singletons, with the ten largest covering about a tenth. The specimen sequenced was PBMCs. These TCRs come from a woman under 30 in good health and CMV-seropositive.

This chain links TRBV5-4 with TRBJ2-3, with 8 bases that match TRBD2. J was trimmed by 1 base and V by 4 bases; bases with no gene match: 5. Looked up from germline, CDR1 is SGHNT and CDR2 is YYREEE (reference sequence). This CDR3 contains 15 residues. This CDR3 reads CASSRSGSGTDTQYF. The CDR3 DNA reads TGTGCCAGCAGCCGGAGCGGGAGCGGCACAGATACGCAGTATTTT.

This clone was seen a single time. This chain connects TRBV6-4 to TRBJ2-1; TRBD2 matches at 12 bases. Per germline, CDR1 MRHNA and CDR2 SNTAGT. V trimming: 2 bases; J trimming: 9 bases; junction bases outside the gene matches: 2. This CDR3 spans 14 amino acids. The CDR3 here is CASSDLAGGGEQFF. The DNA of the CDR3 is TGTGCCAGCAGTGACCTAGCGGGAGGGGGTGAGCAGTTCTTC.

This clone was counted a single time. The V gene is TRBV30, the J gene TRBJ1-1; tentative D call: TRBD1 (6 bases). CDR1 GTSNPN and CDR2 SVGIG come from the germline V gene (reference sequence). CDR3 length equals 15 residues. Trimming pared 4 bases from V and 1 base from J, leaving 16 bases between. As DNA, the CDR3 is TGTGCCTGGACCCTCCCAGGGGAGTGGAACACTGAAGCTTTCTTT. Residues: CAWTLPGEWNTEAFF.

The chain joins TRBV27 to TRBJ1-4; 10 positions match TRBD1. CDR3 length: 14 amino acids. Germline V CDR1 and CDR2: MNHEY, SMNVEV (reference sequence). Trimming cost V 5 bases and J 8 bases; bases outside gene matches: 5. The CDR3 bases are TGTGCCAGCAGTAGGGACAGGGGCCTGGAAAAACTGTTTTTT. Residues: CASSRDRGLEKLFF.

The CDR3 sequence is CASTGTGPYEQYF. CDR3 nucleotide sequence: TGTGCCAGCACCGGGACAGGCCCCTACGAGCAGTACTTC. The chain employs TRBV28 and TRBJ2-7; TRBD1 aligns across 8 bases. Per germline, CDR1 MDHEN and CDR2 SYDVKM. The V gene end was trimmed by 7 bases and the J gene end by 2 bases; junction bases not matched to a gene: 4. The CDR3 is 13 amino acids.

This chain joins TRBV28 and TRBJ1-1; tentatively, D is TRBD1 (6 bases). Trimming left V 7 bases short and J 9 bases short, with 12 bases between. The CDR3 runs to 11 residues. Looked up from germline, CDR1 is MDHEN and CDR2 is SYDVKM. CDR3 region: CASTYRVQAFF. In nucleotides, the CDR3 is TGTGCCAGCACTTACAGGGTGCAAGCTTTCTTT. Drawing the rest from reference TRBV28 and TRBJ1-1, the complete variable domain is DVKVTQSSRYLVKRTGEKVFLECVQDMDHENMFWYRQDPGLGLRLIYFSYDVKMKEKGDIPEGYSVSREKKERFSLILESASTNQTSMYLCASTYRVQAFFGQGTRLTVV.

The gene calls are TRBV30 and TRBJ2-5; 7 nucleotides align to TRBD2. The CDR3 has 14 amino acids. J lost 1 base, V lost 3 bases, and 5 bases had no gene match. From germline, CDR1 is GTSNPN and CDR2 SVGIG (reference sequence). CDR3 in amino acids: CAWRSAGAQETQYF. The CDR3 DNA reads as TGTGCCTGGAGGTCGGCGGGAGCCCAAGAGACCCAGTACTTC. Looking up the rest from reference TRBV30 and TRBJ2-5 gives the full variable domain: SQTIHQWPATLVQPVGSPLSLECTVEGTSNPNLYWYRQAAGRGLQLLFYSVGIGQISSEVPQNLSASRPQDRQFILSSKKLLLSDSGFYLCAWRSAGAQETQYFGPGTRLLVL.

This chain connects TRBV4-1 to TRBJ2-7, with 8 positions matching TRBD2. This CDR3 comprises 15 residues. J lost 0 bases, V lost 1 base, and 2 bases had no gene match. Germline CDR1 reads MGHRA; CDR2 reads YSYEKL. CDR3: CASSQAGGNSYEQYF. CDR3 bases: TGCGCCAGCAGCCAAGCGGGGGGGAACTCCTACGAGCAGTACTTC.

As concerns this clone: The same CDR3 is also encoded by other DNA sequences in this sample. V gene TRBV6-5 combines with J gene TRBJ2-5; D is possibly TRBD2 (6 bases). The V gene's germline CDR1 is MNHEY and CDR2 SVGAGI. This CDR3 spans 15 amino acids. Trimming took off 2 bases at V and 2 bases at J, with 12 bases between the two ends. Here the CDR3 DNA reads TGTGCCAGCAGTTACCTACGACTAGGACAAGAGACCCAGTACTTC. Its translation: CASSYLRLGQETQYF.

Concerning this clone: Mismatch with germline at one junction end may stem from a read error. The CDR3 DNA is TGTGCCAGCAGCTTATTAGTATATGACTACACCTTC. Residues: CASSLLVYDYTF. V usage is TRBV7-2 and J usage is TRBJ1-2; D gene unclear. CDR1 is SGHTA, CDR2 FQGNSA, per germline. The CDR3 consists of 12 residues.

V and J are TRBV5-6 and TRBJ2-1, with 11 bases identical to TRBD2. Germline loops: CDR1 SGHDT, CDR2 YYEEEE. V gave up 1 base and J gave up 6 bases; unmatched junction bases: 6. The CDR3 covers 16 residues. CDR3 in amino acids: CASSLRGLAGFNEQFF. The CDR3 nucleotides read TGTGCCAGCAGCTTGAGAGGACTAGCGGGCTTCAATGAGCAGTTCTTC. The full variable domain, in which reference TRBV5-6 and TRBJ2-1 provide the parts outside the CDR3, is DAGVTQSPTHLIKTRGQQVTLRCSPKSGHDTVSWYQQALGQGPQFIFQYYEEEERQRGNFPDRFSGHQFPNYSSELNVNALLLGDSALYLCASSLRGLAGFNEQFFGPGTRLTVL.

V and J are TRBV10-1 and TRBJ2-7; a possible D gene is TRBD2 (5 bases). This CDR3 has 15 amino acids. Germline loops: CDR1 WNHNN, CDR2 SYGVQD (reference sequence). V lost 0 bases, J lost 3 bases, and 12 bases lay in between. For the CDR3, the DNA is TGCGCCAGCAGTGAGTCTCGGGCAGGAGGCTACGAGCAGTACTTC. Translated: CASSESRAGGYEQYF.

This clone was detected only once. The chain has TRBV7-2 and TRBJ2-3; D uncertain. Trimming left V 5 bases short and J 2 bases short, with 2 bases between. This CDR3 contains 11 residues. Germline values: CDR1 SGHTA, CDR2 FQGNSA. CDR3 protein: CASSLTDTQYF. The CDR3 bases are TGTGCCAGCAGCCTCACAGATACGCAGTATTTT.

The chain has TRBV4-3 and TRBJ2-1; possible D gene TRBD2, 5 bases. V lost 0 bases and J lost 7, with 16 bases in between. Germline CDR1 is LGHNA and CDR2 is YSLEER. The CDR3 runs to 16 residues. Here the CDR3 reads CASSQDWRLALNEQFF. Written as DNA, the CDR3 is TGCGCCAGCAGCCAAGATTGGCGCCTAGCTCTTAATGAGCAGTTCTTC.

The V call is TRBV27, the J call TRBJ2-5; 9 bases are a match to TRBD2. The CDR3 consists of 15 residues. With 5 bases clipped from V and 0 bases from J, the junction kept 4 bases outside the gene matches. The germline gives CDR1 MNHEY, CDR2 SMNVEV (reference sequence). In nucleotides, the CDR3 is TGTGCCAGCAGTCCTAGCGGGACAGACCAAGAGACCCAGTACTTC. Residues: CASSPSGTDQETQYF.

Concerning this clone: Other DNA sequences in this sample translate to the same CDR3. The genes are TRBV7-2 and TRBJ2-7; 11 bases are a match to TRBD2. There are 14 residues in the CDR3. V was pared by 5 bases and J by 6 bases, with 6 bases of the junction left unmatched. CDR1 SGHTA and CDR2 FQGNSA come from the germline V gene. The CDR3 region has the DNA TGTGCCAGCAGCCCGGGACTAGCGGTCGGCGAGCAGTACTTC. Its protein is CASSPGLAVGEQYF. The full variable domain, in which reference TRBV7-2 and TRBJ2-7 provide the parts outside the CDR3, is GAGVSQSPSNKVTEKGKDVELRCDPISGHTALYWYRQSLGQGLEFLIYFQGNSAPDKSGLPSDRFSAERTGGSVSTLTIQRTQQEDSAVYLCASSPGLAVGEQYFGPGTRLTVT.

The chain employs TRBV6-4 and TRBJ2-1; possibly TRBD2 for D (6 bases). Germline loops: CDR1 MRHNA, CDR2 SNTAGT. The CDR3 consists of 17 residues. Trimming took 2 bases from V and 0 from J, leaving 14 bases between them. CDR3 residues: CASSDGWGESSYNEQFF. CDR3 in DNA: TGTGCCAGCAGTGACGGATGGGGGGAGAGCTCCTACAATGAGCAGTTCTTC.

DNA for the CDR3: TGTGCCAGCAGCTTGGATCAGGGCGCGGGATACATTCAGTACTTC. Its translation is CASSLDQGAGYIQYF. The chain links TRBV5-4 to TRBJ2-4, with D perhaps matching TRBD2 (6 bases). V was cut by 0 bases and J by 8 bases, with 15 bases left in between. CDR3 size: 15 residues. Germline CDR1 is SGHNT and CDR2 is YYREEE (reference sequence).

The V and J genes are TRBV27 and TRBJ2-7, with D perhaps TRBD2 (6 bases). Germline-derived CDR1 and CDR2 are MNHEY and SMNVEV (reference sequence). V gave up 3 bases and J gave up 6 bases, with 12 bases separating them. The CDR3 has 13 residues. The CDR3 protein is CASSLTRSLEQYF. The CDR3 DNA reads TGTGCCAGCAGTTTGACTAGATCTCTCGAGCAGTACTTC.

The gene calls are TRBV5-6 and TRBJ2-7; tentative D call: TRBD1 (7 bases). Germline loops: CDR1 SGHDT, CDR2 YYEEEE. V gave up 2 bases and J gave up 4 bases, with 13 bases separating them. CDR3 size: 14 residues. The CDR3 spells CASSLGGGEYEQYF. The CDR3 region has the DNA TGTGCCAGCAGCTTAGGAGGGGGCGAGTACGAGCAGTACTTC.

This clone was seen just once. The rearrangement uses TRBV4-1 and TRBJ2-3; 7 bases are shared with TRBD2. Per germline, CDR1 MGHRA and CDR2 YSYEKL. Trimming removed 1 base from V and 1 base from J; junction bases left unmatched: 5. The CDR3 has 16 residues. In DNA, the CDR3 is TGCGCCAGCAGCCAAGTGGTAACTAGCGGCACAGATACGCAGTATTTT. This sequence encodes CASSQVVTSGTDTQYF.

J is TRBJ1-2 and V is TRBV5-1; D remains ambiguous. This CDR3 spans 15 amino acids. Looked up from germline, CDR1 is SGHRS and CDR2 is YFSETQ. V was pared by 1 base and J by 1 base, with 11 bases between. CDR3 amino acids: CASSLSGEYNYGYTF. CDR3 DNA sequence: TGCGCCAGCAGCTTGTCGGGTGAATATAACTATGGCTACACCTTC.

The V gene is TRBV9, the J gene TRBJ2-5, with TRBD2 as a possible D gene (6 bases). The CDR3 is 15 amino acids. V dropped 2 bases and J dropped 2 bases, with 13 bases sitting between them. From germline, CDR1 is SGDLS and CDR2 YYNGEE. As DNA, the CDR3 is TGTGCCAGCAGCGTCGGGACTCACCCTCAAGAGACCCAGTACTTC. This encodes CASSVGTHPQETQYF.

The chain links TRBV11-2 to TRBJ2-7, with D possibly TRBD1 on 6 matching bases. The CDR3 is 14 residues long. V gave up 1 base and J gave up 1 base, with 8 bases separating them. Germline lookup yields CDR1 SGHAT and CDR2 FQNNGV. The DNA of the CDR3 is TGTGCCAGCAGCTTAGGACAGGCGTCCTACGAGCAGTACTTC. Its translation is CASSLGQASYEQYF.

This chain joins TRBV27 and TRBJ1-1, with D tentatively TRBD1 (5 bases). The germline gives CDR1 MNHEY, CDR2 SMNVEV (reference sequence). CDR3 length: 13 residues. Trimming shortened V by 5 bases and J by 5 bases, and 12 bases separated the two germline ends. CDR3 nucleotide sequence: TGTGCCAGCAGTAGGAGGGGCCAAACTGAAGCTTTCTTT. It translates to CASSRRGQTEAFF.

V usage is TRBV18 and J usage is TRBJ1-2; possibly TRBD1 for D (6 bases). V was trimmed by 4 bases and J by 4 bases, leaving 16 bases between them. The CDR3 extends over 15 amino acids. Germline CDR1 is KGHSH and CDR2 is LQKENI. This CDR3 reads CASSRQRPGVYGYTF. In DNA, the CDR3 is TGTGCCAGCTCACGACAGCGACCAGGGGTCTATGGCTACACCTTC.